One TCR beta chain is described in this entry. Assay: immunoSEQ multiplex PCR; the TCRdb copy retains only in-frame clones and omits some. The table includes more than 90,000 clones, roughly 90% detected once. The CDR3 is 14 residues long. Germline-derived CDR1 and CDR2 are SEHNR and FQNEAQ (reference sequence). V was pared by 2 bases and J by 7 bases, with 4 bases of the junction left unmatched. These data originate in a study of T cell changes during pregnancy in multiple sclerosis. The clonotype was recovered from a female donor with multiple sclerosis, enrolled in a pregnancy study. The chain couples TRBV7-9 to TRBJ1-4; TRBD1 agrees at 7 bases. This material consisted of peripheral blood, taken in the first trimester of pregnancy. The chain's CDR3 is CASSLQTGREKLFF. The CDR3 DNA reads TGTGCCAGCAGCTTACAGACAGGGCGTGAAAAACTGTTTTTT.